Given below is one T cell receptor beta chain in context. These data originate in a study of OX40 agonist ivuxolimab in advanced cancers. This CDR3 comprises 12 residues. V shed 7 bases, J shed 4 bases, and the junction held 6 bases outside the gene matches. Germline V CDR1 and CDR2: GTSNPN, SVGIG (reference sequence). Profiling relied on immunoSEQ multiplex PCR, and the TCRdb table lists in-frame clones only, not all of them. The sample holds around 41,000 clones, approximately 90% seen once. The receptor was isolated from an adult with an advanced solid tumor such as melanoma, head and neck, liver or kidney cancer. The source was CD4+ or CD8+ T cells sorted from blood, collected in a trial of the OX40 agonist ivuxolimab. The chain recombines TRBV30 with TRBJ1-2; 7 bases line up with TRBD1. The CDR3 is CAFFPGGYGYTF. The CDR3 DNA sequence: TGTGCCTTTTTTCCAGGGGGCTATGGCTACACCTTC.